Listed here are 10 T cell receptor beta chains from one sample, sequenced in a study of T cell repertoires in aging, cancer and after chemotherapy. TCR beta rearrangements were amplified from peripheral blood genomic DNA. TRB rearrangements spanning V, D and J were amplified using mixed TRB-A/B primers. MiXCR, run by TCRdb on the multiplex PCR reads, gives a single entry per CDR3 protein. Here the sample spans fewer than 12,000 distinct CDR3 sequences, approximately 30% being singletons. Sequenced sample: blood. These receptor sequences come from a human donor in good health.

The CDR3 DNA follows: TGTGCCAGCAGTTACAACAGGGGGTTGTTTATCGAGCAGTACTTC. The encoded protein is CASSYNRGLFIEQYF. The chain carries TRBV6-5 and TRBJ2-7; 8 bases agree with TRBD1. The CDR3 extends over 15 amino acids. The germline gives CDR1 MNHEY, CDR2 SVGAGI. V was pared by 2 bases and J by 6 bases, with 9 bases of the junction left unmatched.

The CDR3 region is CATSGQTNYGYTF. In nucleotides, the CDR3 is TGTGCCACCAGCGGGCAGACTAACTATGGCTACACCTTC. The chain carries TRBV24-1 and TRBJ1-2; D gene uncertain. Germline CDR1 reads KGHDR; CDR2 reads SFDVKD. This CDR3 is 13 amino acids long. V lost 7 bases to trimming and J lost 0 bases, with 8 bases between them.

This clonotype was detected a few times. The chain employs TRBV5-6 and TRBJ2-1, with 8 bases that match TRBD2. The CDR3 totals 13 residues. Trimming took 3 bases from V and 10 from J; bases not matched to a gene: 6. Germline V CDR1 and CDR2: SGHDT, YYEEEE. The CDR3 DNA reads TGTGCCAGCAGCTCTGTAGCGGGACGGGAGCAGTTCTTC. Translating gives CASSSVAGREQFF.

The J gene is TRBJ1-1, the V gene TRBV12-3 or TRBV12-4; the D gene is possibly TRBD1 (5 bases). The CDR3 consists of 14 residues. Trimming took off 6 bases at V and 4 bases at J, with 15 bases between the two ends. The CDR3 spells CASSLRGVGTEAFF. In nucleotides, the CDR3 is TGTGCCAGCAGCCTGCGAGGGGTGGGCACTGAAGCTTTCTTT.

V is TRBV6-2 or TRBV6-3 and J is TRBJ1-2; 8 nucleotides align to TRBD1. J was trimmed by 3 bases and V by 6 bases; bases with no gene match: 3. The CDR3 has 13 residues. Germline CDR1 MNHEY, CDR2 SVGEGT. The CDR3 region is CASSSGQDYGYTF. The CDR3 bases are TGTGCCAGCAGCTCGGGACAGGACTATGGCTACACCTTC.

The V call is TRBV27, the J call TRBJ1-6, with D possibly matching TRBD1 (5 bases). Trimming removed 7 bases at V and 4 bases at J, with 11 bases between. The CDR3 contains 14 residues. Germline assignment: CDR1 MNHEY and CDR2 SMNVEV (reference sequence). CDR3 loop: CASNLQGYNSPLHF. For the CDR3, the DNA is TGTGCCAGCAACCTGCAGGGTTATAATTCACCCCTCCACTTT.

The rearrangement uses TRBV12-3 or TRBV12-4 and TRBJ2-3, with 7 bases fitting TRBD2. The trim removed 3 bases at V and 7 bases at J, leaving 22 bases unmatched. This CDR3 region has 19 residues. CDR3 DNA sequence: TGTGCCAGCAGTTTGGTTCCGGTAGCGGGTGGGGGGGTGGCGTATACGCAGTATTTT. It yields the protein CASSLVPVAGGGVAYTQYF.

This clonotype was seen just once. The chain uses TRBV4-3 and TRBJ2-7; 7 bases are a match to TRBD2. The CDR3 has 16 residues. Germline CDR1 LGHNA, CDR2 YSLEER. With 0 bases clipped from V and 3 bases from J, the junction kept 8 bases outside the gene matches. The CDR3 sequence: CASSQDSGERGYEQYF. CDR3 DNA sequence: TGCGCCAGCAGCCAAGATAGCGGAGAGCGGGGCTACGAGCAGTACTTC.

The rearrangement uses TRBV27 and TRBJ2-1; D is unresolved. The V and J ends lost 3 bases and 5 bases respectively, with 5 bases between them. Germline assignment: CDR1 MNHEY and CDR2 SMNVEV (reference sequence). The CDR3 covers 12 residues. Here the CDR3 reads CASSFRDNEQFF. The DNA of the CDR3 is TGTGCCAGCAGTTTTCGAGACAATGAGCAGTTCTTC.

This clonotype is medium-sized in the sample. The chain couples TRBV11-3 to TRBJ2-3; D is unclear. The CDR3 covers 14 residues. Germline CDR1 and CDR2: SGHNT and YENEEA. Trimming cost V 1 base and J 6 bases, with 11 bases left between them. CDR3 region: CASSLVGRSDTQYF. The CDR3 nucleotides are TGTGCCAGCAGCTTAGTAGGACGCAGCGATACGCAGTATTTT.